A selection of T cell receptor beta chains follows, all from one sample in a study of T cells in Graves' hyperthyroidism and ophthalmopathy. TCRdb processed the multiplex PCR reads anew with MiXCR; each CDR3 protein has one entry. The repertoire holds 700,000 to 950,000 distinct CDR3 sequences, with approximately 36% as singletons. The sequencing sample was made of blood. Source of these receptors: a woman aged 40 to 49 with Graves' hyperthyroidism. CDR3s include the opening cysteine and the closing phenylalanine or tryptophan. The D gene is left open where the match is weak. Only part of the rows carry a size: once, few, many, or a class if the clone is expanded.

D gene | clone size | J gene | V gene | CDR3 DNA | CDR3 protein
. | many | TRBJ2-5 | TRBV11-3 | TGTGCCAGCAGCTTATCTCTACGGACAGACGTACAAGAGACCCAGTACTTC | CASSLSLRTDVQETQYF
TRBD2 | . | TRBJ2-5 | TRBV7-2 | TGTGCCAGCAGCTTAGTAGCGGGGAAAGAGACCCAGTACTTC | CASSLVAGKETQYF
TRBD1 | many | TRBJ1-5 | TRBV7-2 | TGTGCCAGCAGCTGGACAGGTTCGAGCAATCAGCCCCAGCATTTT | CASSWTGSSNQPQHF
. | many | TRBJ1-2 | TRBV7-2 | TGTGCCAGCAGCGGACCGGGGAAGGATGGCTACACCTTC | CASSGPGKDGYTF
TRBD1 | . | TRBJ1-1 | TRBV5-1 | TGCGCCAGCAGCCTGACAGGGCCGAACACTGAAGCTTCCTTT | CASSLTGPNTEASF
. | many | TRBJ1-3 | TRBV7-9 | TGTGCCAGCAGCTCGACGGGGGCGCGTGGAAACACCATATATTTT | CASSSTGARGNTIYF
. | . | TRBJ2-5 | TRBV27 | TGTGCCAGCTACGGGGTTGGGCGAGGAGGGTTGGAGACCCAGTACTTC | CASYGVGRGGLETQYF
. | . | TRBJ1-5 | TRBV28 | TGTGCCAGCATGACGGGGGAACGGAATCAGCCCCAGCATTTT | CASMTGERNQPQHF
. | few | TRBJ1-1 | TRBV5-1 | TGCGCCAGCAGCTTGGCAGTAATGAACACTGAAGCTTTCTTT | CASSLAVMNTEAFF
TRBD1 | many | TRBJ1-2 | TRBV24-1 | TGTGCCACCAGTGACCCCGGGACAGGGGACTATGGCTACACCTTC | CATSDPGTGDYGYTF
TRBD1 | . | TRBJ2-7 | TRBV4-1 | TGTGCCAGCGGCCAGGCTGGGACAGGGGCAGGGGAGCAGTACTTC | CASGQAGTGAGEQYF
. | . | TRBJ1-3 | TRBV12-3/TRBV12-4 | TGTGCCAGCAGTTTGGGTCCAACAGGGCTGGGAAACACCATATATTTT | CASSLGPTGLGNTIYF
. | . | TRBJ1-1 | TRBV12-3/TRBV12-4 | TGTGCCAGCAGTTTGGCCAGCGCTTGGGCGGGCGGGACCGGTACTGAAGCTTTCTTT | CASSLASAWAGGTGTEAFF
TRBD1 | many | TRBJ1-2 | TRBV7-2 | TGTGCCAGCAGCACCTATGGAGGGGGCGATGGTTATGGCTACACCTTC | CASSTYGGGDGYGYTF
TRBD1 | many | TRBJ2-5 | TRBV24-1 | TGTGCCACCAGTGACCTCTACGACAGGGGAGAGACCCAGTACTTC | CATSDLYDRGETQYF
. | . | TRBJ2-5 | TRBV7-9 | TGTGCCAGCAGCCCCCCCAGCGGGCCCTCCGCGGAGACCCAGTACTTC | CASSPPSGPSAETQYF
TRBD1 | few | TRBJ2-5 | TRBV9 | TGTGCCAGCTCCCCAGAGACAGGGGGGAGAGAGACCCAGTACTTC | CASSPETGGRETQYF
. | few | TRBJ1-1 | TRBV29-1 | TGCAGCGTTGATACGGGGTGGGGCACTGAAGCTTTCTTT | CSVDTGWGTEAFF
. | . | TRBJ2-1 | TRBV9 | TGTGCCAGCAGCTCGGGGCGGGGAGGCTACAATGAGCAGTTCTTC | CASSSGRGGYNEQFF
. | many | TRBJ1-1 | TRBV29-1 | TGCAGCGGATTGGGGGGCACCGAGAACACTGAAGCTTTCTTT | CSGLGGTENTEAFF
. | . | TRBJ2-5 | TRBV6-5 | TGTGCCAGCAGTTGGAGTCAAGGGTTTGGGAGAGAGACCCAGTACTTC | CASSWSQGFGRETQYF
TRBD1 | . | TRBJ1-5 | TRBV19 | TGTGCCAGCCGGACGACAGGGGGGGGCGGGCAGCCCCAGCATTTT | CASRTTGGGGQPQHF
. | . | TRBJ2-2 | TRBV20-1 | TGCAGTGCTACCGAGCTAGGCAAGAACACCGGGGAGCTGCTTTTT | CSATELGKNTGELLF
. | many | TRBJ1-2 | TRBV2 | TGTGCCAGCAGGGCAGAGCAGAGTAAAAACTATGGCTACACCTTC | CASRAEQSKNYGYTF
TRBD2 | few | TRBJ2-2 | TRBV13 | TGTGCCAGCAGCCCCCTGGGGGCTAGCGGGAGCGAGAACACCGGGGAGCTGTTTTTT | CASSPLGASGSENTGELFF
. | . | TRBJ1-5 | TRBV7-9 | TGTGCCAGCAGCACGGACAGAGAAAATCAGCCCCAGCATTTT | CASSTDRENQPQHF
. | many | TRBJ1-5 | TRBV10-1 | TGCGCCAGCAGTGAGTCAGTTGTTCAGCCCCAGCATTTT | CASSESVVQPQHF
. | . | TRBJ2-5 | TRBV12-3/TRBV12-4 | TGTGCCAGCAGCGCGACGGGGGGCGCAGAGACCCAGTACTTC | CASSATGGAETQYF
TRBD1 | . | TRBJ1-1 | TRBV10-2 | TGCGCCAGCAGGGCCAGGGGGGCGATCGCAGGCACTGAAGCTTTCTTT | CASRARGAIAGTEAFF
TRBD2 | . | TRBJ2-3 | TRBV20-1 | TGCAGTGCCCTGCCTCCGGGGACTAGCGGAACAGATACGCAGTATTTT | CSALPPGTSGTDTQYF
TRBD2 | few | TRBJ2-7 | TRBV20-1 | TGCAGTGCTAGGCCTAGCGGGGGGACCCGGGGAGAGCAGTACTTC | CSARPSGGTRGEQYF
. | . | TRBJ2-5 | TRBV11-2 | TGTGCCAGCAGCTACCCTTTGGGGGCGGGGAAAGAGACCCAGTACTTC | CASSYPLGAGKETQYF
TRBD2 | . | TRBJ2-5 | TRBV28 | TGTGCCAGCAGTCCGTACGTGGGGGGGCAAGAGACCCAGTACTTC | CASSPYVGGQETQYF
. | many | TRBJ1-1 | TRBV29-1 | TGCAGCGTTTCTGAGGGGAGCCAGGCGAACACTGAAGCTTTCTTT | CSVSEGSQANTEAFF
. | many | TRBJ1-6 | TRBV7-9 | TGTGCCAGCAGCTTTTCTGGGCTTGGTTCACCCCTCCACTTT | CASSFSGLGSPLHF
. | once | TRBJ1-6 | TRBV10-3 | TGTGCCAGCAGTGAGTCGCAGGGCGATTCACCCCTCCACTTT | CASSESQGDSPLHF
TRBD1 | few | TRBJ1-2 | TRBV5-5 | TGTGCCAGCAGGGGACAGGGGGCGGTAGGTGGCTACACCTTC | CASRGQGAVGGYTF